This entry lists 30 T cell receptor beta chains sequenced from one sample in a study of blood T cell repertoires in COVID-19. Sequenced by immunoSEQ multiplex PCR; TCRdb stores in-frame clones only, minus some. The data show just over 650,000 clones, about nine tenths seen once. The sequenced material came from peripheral blood. These receptor sequences come from a woman under 30 with acute or convalescent COVID-19.

The chain joins TRBV29-1 to TRBJ2-7; 9 bases match TRBD2. Germline V gene sequence: CDR1 SQVTM, CDR2 ANQGSEA. The J segment lost 4 bases and the V segment lost 4 bases, leaving 11 bases of the junction unmatched. This CDR3 contains 15 residues. CDR3 in amino acids: CSVAAGTSSWYEQYF. The CDR3, as DNA: TGCAGCGTTGCAGCCGGGACTAGCTCTTGGTACGAGCAGTACTTC.

The V gene is TRBV18, the J gene TRBJ1-2, with 9 bases identical to TRBD1. Germline CDR1 reads KGHSH; CDR2 reads LQKENI. The CDR3 totals 15 residues. V was pared by 2 bases and J by 5 bases, with 6 bases of the junction left unmatched. This CDR3 is CASSPEDRGRYGYTF. CDR3 DNA: TGTGCCAGCTCACCAGAGGACAGGGGTCGGTATGGCTACACCTTC. The whole variable domain, remainder taken from reference TRBV18 and TRBJ1-2, is NAGVMQNPRHLVRRRGQEARLRCSPMKGHSHVYWYRQLPEEGLKFMVYLQKENIIDESGMPKERFSAEFPKEGPSILRIQQVVRGDSAAYFCASSPEDRGRYGYTFGSGTRLTVV.

This clone was counted only a few times. The V gene is TRBV7-2, the J gene TRBJ1-2; 7 positions agree with TRBD1. Per germline, CDR1 SGHTA and CDR2 FQGNSA. The V segment lost 1 base and the J segment 2 bases; nucleotides outside the gene matches: 10. The CDR3 loop spans 17 amino acids. CDR3 nucleotide sequence: TGTGCCAGCAGCTTAGGCATGTGGACAGGCCCCAACTATGGCTACACCTTC. It codes for CASSLGMWTGPNYGYTF.

The rearrangement uses TRBV27 and TRBJ2-7, with D possibly matching TRBD2 (7 bases). This CDR3 is 14 amino acids long. The germline CDR1 and CDR2 sequences are MNHEY and SMNVEV (reference sequence). The CDR3 DNA is TGTCCTTCTGTAGGGGGGGGCGCAGGGGACGAGCAGTACTTC. This gives the protein CPSVGGGAGDEQYF.

V is TRBV27 and J is TRBJ1-6, with D possibly being TRBD1 (6 bases). Germline values: CDR1 MNHEY, CDR2 SMNVEV (reference sequence). The CDR3 length is 16 residues. V shed 6 bases and J shed 8 bases, with 20 bases lying between them. CDR3 DNA sequence: TGTGCCAGCAGCTCGGGACAATCGGCCAAGGATTCACCCCTCCACTTT. This translates into CASSSGQSAKDSPLHF.

This clone was detected only once. The chain employs TRBV5-1 and TRBJ1-1, with D possibly matching TRBD1 (5 bases). V lost 5 bases and J 1 base, leaving 12 bases between the germline ends. The CDR3 has 14 residues. Germline V gives CDR1 SGHRS, CDR2 YFSETQ. The CDR3, as DNA: TGCGCCAGCAGGCCCGCTGGACAGAACACTGAAGCTTTCTTT. Its protein is CASRPAGQNTEAFF.

The chain combines TRBV6-6 with TRBJ1-3, with D unresolved. The CDR3 is made up of 15 amino acids. Germline CDR1 reads MNHNY; CDR2 reads SVGAGI (reference sequence). V lost 7 bases to trimming and J lost 3 bases, with 16 bases between them. CDR3 sequence reads: CASTPVVLVGNTIYF. The CDR3 DNA follows: TGTGCCAGCACCCCTGTTGTACTAGTTGGAAACACCATATATTTT.

The rearrangement joins TRBV24-1 to TRBJ1-1; D is uncertain. In germline, CDR1 is KGHDR, CDR2 SFDVKD. V gave up 5 bases and J gave up 8 bases, with 11 bases separating them. The CDR3 totals 12 residues. CDR3 region: CATSGNAREAFF. In DNA form, the CDR3 reads TGTGCCACCAGTGGCAACGCCAGAGAAGCTTTCTTT.

The chain is built from TRBV28 and TRBJ1-2; no clear D gene. CDR1 and CDR2 from the germline V gene are MDHEN and SYDVKM. The CDR3 sequence is 12 residues long. Trimming shortened V by 6 bases and J by 8 bases, and 13 bases separated the two germline ends. The CDR3 DNA follows: TGTGCCAGCAGGGAGGGCAGGAAGGGCTACACCTTC. Translated: CASREGRKGYTF.

The rearrangement joins TRBV5-1 to TRBJ2-5, with 9 positions matching TRBD1. Germline trimming cut 0 bases from V and 5 bases from J; bases unmatched to any gene: 11. Germline V CDR1 and CDR2: SGHRS, YFSETQ. This CDR3 has 17 amino acids. CDR3 DNA: TGCGCCAGCAGCTTGGTGCCCTACAGGGGGCGCAGGGAGACCCAGTACTTC. Amino acids: CASSLVPYRGRRETQYF. The whole variable domain, filled in from reference TRBV5-1 and TRBJ2-5, reads KAGVTQTPRYLIKTRGQQVTLSCSPISGHRSVSWYQQTPGQGLQFLFEYFSETQRNKGNFPGRFSGRQFSNSRSEMNVSTLELGDSALYLCASSLVPYRGRRETQYFGPGTRLLVL.

The chain employs TRBV10-3 and TRBJ2-7; 7 bases align to TRBD1. J gave up 2 bases and V 3 bases, and 4 bases lay outside the gene matches. CDR1 ENHRY and CDR2 SYGVKD come from the germline V gene. CDR3 size: 14 residues. DNA of the CDR3: TGTGCCATCAGTGACCCGGGACAGACCTACGAGCAGTACTTC. Its protein product is CAISDPGQTYEQYF.

The chain employs TRBV9 and TRBJ1-5, with D tentatively TRBD1 (5 bases). Germline assignment: CDR1 SGDLS and CDR2 YYNGEE. The germline V and J ends were trimmed by 4 bases and 8 bases, with 16 bases remaining between them. The CDR3 has 14 residues. CDR3: CASSPLGGGEPQHF. CDR3 DNA: TGTGCCAGCAGCCCCCTCGGCGGGGGAGAGCCCCAGCATTTT.

J is TRBJ1-5 and V is TRBV19; D is uncertain. The CDR3 consists of 14 residues. Trimming pared 1 base from V and 4 bases from J, leaving 8 bases between. CDR1 and CDR2 (germline): LNHDA, SQIVND (reference sequence). The CDR3 reads CASSIVGRNQPQHF. The DNA for the CDR3 is TGTGCCAGTAGTATAGTCGGGAGGAATCAGCCCCAGCATTTT.

The genes are TRBV7-3 and TRBJ2-1; 9 bases line up with TRBD2. CDR3 size: 15 residues. The germline CDR1 and CDR2 sequences are SGHTA and FQGTGA. With V trimmed by 0 bases and J by 6 bases, 3 bases remained unmatched. The CDR3: CASSLTGTSSNEQFF. DNA of the CDR3: TGTGCCAGCAGCTTAACAGGGACTAGCTCCAATGAGCAGTTCTTC.

The chain joins TRBV9 to TRBJ1-1; tentative D call: TRBD1 (6 bases). The CDR3 length is 15 residues. Germline-derived CDR1 and CDR2 are SGDLS and YYNGEE. The germline V and J ends were trimmed by 4 bases and 3 bases, with 16 bases remaining between them. In DNA, the CDR3 is TGTGCCAGCAGCCCAGGCACAGGGCATTACACTGAAGCTTTCTTT. Its translation: CASSPGTGHYTEAFF.

CDR3 loop: CSASYPSDRTYEQYF. The CDR3 nucleotides read TGCAGTGCTAGTTATCCCTCGGACAGGACGTACGAGCAGTACTTC. The V and J genes are TRBV20-1 and TRBJ2-7, with TRBD1 matching 7 bases. The CDR3 has 15 amino acids. CDR1 and CDR2 (germline): DFQATT, SNEGSKA (reference sequence). The J segment lost 4 bases and the V segment lost 3 bases, leaving 12 bases of the junction unmatched.

The rearrangement links TRBV18 to TRBJ1-1; D is unresolved. With 3 bases removed from V and 1 base from J, the gap between germline ends came to 15 bases. Germline-derived CDR1 and CDR2 are KGHSH and LQKENI. The CDR3 contains 16 residues. DNA for the CDR3: TGTGCCAGCTCACCGTCCTCGACACGTAAGAACACTGAAGCTTTCTTT. It encodes CASSPSSTRKNTEAFF.

The V gene is TRBV24-1, the J gene TRBJ1-1; no clear D gene. Trimming took off 4 bases at V and 2 bases at J, with 4 bases between the two ends. CDR1 is KGHDR, CDR2 SFDVKD, per germline. The CDR3 consists of 12 residues. The CDR3 is CATSDYNTEAFF. The CDR3 DNA reads as TGTGCCACCAGTGACTATAACACTGAAGCTTTCTTT.

This chain uses TRBV14 with TRBJ1-6; 7 bases fit TRBD1. Per germline, CDR1 SGHDN and CDR2 FVKESK. CDR3 length: 15 amino acids. Trimming removed 6 bases from V and 10 bases from J; junction bases left unmatched: 12. CDR3: CASRKSTGPRSPLHF. CDR3 nucleotides: TGTGCCAGCAGAAAGTCGACAGGGCCTAGGTCACCCCTCCACTTT.

V is TRBV21-1 and J is TRBJ1-1; the DNA was not compared with TRBD1, the D call given in the table. TRBV21-1 is termed a pseudogene. The CDR3 runs to 15 residues. Here the CDR3 reads CASSKVQGGQGKAFF. CDR3 sequence (DNA): TGTGCCAGCAGCAAAGTCCAAGGGGGACAGGGCAAAGCTTTCTTT.

The chain carries TRBV14 and TRBJ2-3; TRBD1 is a possible D gene (5 bases). The germline gives CDR1 SGHDN, CDR2 FVKESK. The V end was cut by 1 base, the J end by 0 bases, with 11 bases between. This CDR3 is 16 amino acids long. In DNA form, the CDR3 reads TGTGCCAGCAGCCAAGGGACACTTTCTAGCACAGATACGCAGTATTTT. It encodes CASSQGTLSSTDTQYF.

V usage is TRBV7-9 and J usage is TRBJ1-5; 8 nucleotides agree with TRBD1. Germline CDR1 and CDR2: SEHNR and FQNEAQ (reference sequence). CDR3 size: 14 residues. The V segment lost 2 bases and the J segment 7 bases; nucleotides outside the gene matches: 4. The CDR3 region is CASSLQGAGQPQHF. The CDR3 region has the DNA TGTGCCAGCAGCTTACAGGGGGCTGGCCAGCCCCAGCATTTT.

This chain links TRBV19 with TRBJ1-1; D is uncertain. CDR1 LNHDA and CDR2 SQIVND come from the germline V gene (reference sequence). The CDR3 extends over 17 amino acids. V was shortened by 7 bases and J by 0 bases, with 21 bases between the two germline ends. CDR3 protein: CASTSPPRGGLNTEAFF. In nucleotides, the CDR3 is TGTGCCAGTACCTCACCCCCCCGTGGAGGGCTGAACACTGAAGCTTTCTTT.

J is TRBJ1-1 and V is TRBV4-1; the match to TRBD1 covers 7 bases. This CDR3 spans 14 amino acids. CDR1 is MGHRA and CDR2 is YSYEKL in the germline V gene. With 5 bases clipped from V and 2 bases from J, the junction kept 5 bases outside the gene matches. The CDR3 DNA reads as TGCGCCAGCAGCGAGATAGGGGGCAACACTGAAGCTTTCTTT. Protein sequence: CASSEIGGNTEAFF.

The chain couples TRBV11-3 to TRBJ2-7, with 8 bases that match TRBD1. The CDR3 length is 14 residues. V lost 5 bases and J lost 0; bases outside the gene matches: 3. Germline lookup yields CDR1 SGHNT and CDR2 YENEEA. CDR3 sequence reads: CASSAGQGSYEQYF. In nucleotides, the CDR3 is TGTGCCAGCAGCGCAGGACAGGGCTCCTACGAGCAGTACTTC.

This clone has just one count. The rearrangement uses TRBV21-1 and TRBJ2-2; the D call TRBD1 from the table was never checked on the DNA. TRBV21-1 is listed as a pseudogene. This CDR3 is built from 18 residues. CDR3 loop: CASSNQSDRASNTGELFF. The CDR3 DNA follows: TGTGCCAGCAGCAATCAAAGTGACAGAGCATCGAACACCGGGGAGCTGTTTTTT.

V and J are TRBV4-3 and TRBJ2-7, with TRBD1 matching over 7 bases. From germline, CDR1 is LGHNA and CDR2 YSLEER. The CDR3 contains 18 residues. J gave up 4 bases and V 0 bases, and 15 bases lay outside the gene matches. This chain's CDR3 is CASSQESSRDSKFYEQYF. DNA of the CDR3: TGCGCCAGCAGCCAAGAGAGTTCCCGGGACAGCAAATTTTACGAGCAGTACTTC.

The gene calls are TRBV6-5 and TRBJ1-2, with TRBD1 as a possible D gene (6 bases). The CDR3 contains 13 residues. CDR1 MNHEY and CDR2 SVGAGI come from the germline V gene. Trimming removed 6 bases from V and 1 base from J, with 9 bases in between. The CDR3 protein is CASRGANNYGYTF. Written as DNA, the CDR3 is TGTGCCAGCAGGGGGGCGAATAACTATGGCTACACCTTC.

The genes are TRBV11-2 and TRBJ1-2; 10 positions agree with TRBD1. Germline V gene data show CDR1 as SGHAT and CDR2 as FQNNGV. J gave up 4 bases and V 5 bases, and 7 bases lay outside the gene matches. This CDR3 is 15 amino acids long. The CDR3, as DNA: TGTGCCAGCAGCACGGGACAGGGGAGATTCTATGGCTACACCTTC. This gives the protein CASSTGQGRFYGYTF.

The rearrangement links TRBV27 to TRBJ1-2; 9 nucleotides match TRBD1. Germline-derived CDR1 and CDR2 are MNHEY and SMNVEV (reference sequence). The V gene end was trimmed by 6 bases and the J gene end by 2 bases; junction bases not matched to a gene: 7. The length of the CDR3 is 15 residues. CDR3 region: CASRGATGGNYGYTF. The CDR3 nucleotides read TGTGCCAGCAGGGGCGCGACAGGGGGAAACTATGGCTACACCTTC.